This T cell receptor beta chain emerged from a study of blood T cells in healthy people across ages. Overall study results and limits: Estimated diversity that came from one million T cells was considered an underestimate. With age, beta diversity per million T cells declined roughly linearly, significantly by approximately 41. More naive CD4+ cells and higher diversity marked long-lived donors relative to aged donors.

With a J-beta primer mix and a sample-barcoded 5' primer, a second PCR ran roughly 6 to 12 cycles. Carrying 12 random nucleotides, a template-switch adaptor labeled each individual cDNA molecule. Using its own MiXCR run on the 5' RACE reads, TCRdb lists one record per CDR3 protein. The repertoire holds some 1.4 million distinct CDR3 sequences, with 42% as singletons. In its sample, this clonotype was seen a few times. Its antigen is not identified. Per the germline V gene, CDR1 is LGHNT and CDR2 is FRNRAP. The CDR3 is made up of 14 amino acids. Trimming cost V 3 bases and J 0 bases, with 7 bases left between them.

This rearrangement joins TRBV12-5 to TRBJ2-3; D not certain. The receptor was derived from a woman younger than 35 in good health. What was sequenced was blood. CDR3 region: CASGLGSSTDTQYF. DNA of the CDR3: TGTGCTAGTGGTTTAGGGTCTAGCACAGATACGCAGTATTTT.